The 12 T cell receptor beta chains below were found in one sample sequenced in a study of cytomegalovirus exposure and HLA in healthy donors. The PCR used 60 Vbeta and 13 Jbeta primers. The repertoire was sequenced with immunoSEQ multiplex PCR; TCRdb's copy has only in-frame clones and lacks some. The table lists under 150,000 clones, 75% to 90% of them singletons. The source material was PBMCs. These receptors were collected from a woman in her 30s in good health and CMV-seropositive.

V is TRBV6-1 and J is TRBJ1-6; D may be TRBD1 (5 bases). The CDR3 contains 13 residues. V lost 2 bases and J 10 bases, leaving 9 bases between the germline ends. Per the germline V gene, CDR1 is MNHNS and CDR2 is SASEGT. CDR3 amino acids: CASSEFRVSPLHF. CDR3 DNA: TGTGCCAGCAGTGAATTCAGGGTATCACCCCTCCACTTT.

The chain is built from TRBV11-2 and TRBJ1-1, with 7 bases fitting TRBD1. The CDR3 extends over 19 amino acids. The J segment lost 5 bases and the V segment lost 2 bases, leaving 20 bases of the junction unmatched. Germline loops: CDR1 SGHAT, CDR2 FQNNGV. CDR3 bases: TGTGCCAGCAGCTTACGGGTTCCGACAGGGCTGGGGCGAGGAACTGAAGCTTTCTTT. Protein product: CASSLRVPTGLGRGTEAFF.

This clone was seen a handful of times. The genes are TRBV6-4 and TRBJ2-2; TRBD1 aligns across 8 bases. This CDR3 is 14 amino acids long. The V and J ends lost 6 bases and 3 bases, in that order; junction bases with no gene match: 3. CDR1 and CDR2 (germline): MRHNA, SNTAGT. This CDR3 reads CASSLTGDTGELFF. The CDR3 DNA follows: TGTGCCAGCAGCCTGACAGGGGACACCGGGGAGCTGTTTTTT.

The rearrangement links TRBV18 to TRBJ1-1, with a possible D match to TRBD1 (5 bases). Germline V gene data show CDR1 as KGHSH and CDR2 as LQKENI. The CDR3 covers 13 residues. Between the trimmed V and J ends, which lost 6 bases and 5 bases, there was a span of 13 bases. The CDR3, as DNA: TGTGCCAGCTCCCCCGCGGGGGGGACTGAAGCTTTCTTT. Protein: CASSPAGGTEAFF.

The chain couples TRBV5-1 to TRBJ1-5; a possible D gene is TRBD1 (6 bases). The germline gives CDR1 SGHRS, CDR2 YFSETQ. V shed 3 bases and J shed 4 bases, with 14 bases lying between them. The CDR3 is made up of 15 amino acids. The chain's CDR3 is CASSSTGNLNQPQHF. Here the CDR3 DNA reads TGCGCCAGCAGCTCCACAGGGAACCTAAATCAGCCCCAGCATTTT.

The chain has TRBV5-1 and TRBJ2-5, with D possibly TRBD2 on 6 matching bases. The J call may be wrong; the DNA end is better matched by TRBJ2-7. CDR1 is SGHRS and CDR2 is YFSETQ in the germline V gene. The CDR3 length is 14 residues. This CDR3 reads CASSSDSGGNEQYF. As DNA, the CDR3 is TGCGCCAGCAGCTCCGACAGCGGAGGGAACGAGCAGTACTTC.

CDR3 in amino acids: CATSRDLSDRHNEQFF. CDR3 DNA sequence: TGTGCCACCAGCAGAGATCTTTCAGACAGACACAATGAGCAGTTCTTC. The chain couples TRBV15 to TRBJ2-1; TRBD1 is a possible D gene (5 bases). The CDR3 is 16 residues long. Germline V gene sequence: CDR1 LNHNV, CDR2 YYDKDF (reference sequence). Trimming took 0 bases from V and 5 from J, leaving 14 bases between them.

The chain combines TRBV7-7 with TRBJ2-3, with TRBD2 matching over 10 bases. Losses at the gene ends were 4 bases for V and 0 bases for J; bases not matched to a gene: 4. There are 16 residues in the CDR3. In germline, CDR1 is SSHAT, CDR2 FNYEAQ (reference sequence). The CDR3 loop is CASSSLAGESTDTQYF. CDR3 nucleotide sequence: TGTGCCAGCAGCTCGCTAGCGGGGGAGAGCACAGATACGCAGTATTTT. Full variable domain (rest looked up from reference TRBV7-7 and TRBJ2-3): GAGVSQSPRYKVTKRGQDVTLRCDPISSHATLYWYQQALGQGPEFLTYFNYEAQPDKSGLPSDRFSAERPEGSISTLTIQRTEQRDSAMYRCASSSLAGESTDTQYFGPGTRLTVL.

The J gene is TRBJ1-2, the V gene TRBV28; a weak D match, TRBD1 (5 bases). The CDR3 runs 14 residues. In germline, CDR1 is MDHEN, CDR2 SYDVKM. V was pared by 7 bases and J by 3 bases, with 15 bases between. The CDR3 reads CASTPVGDYYGYTF. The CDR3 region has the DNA TGTGCCAGCACTCCTGTGGGGGACTACTATGGCTACACCTTC.

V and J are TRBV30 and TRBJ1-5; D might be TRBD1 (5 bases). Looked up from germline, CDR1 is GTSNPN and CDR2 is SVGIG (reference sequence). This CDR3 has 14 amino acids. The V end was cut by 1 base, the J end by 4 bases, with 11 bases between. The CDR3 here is CAWSGGGGNQPQHF. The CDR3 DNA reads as TGTGCCTGGAGTGGCGGCGGGGGGAATCAGCCCCAGCATTTT.

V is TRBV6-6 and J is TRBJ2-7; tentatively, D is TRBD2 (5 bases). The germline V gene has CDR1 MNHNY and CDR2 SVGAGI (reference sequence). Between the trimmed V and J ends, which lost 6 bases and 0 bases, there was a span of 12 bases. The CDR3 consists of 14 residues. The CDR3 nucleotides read TGTGCCAGCAGGATAAGGAGGATCTCCTACGAGCAGTACTTC. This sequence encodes CASRIRRISYEQYF.

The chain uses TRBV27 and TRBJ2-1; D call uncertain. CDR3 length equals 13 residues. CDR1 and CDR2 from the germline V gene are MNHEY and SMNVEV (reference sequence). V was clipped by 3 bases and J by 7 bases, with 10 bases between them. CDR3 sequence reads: CASSFSSGNEQFF. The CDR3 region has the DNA TGTGCCAGCAGTTTTAGTTCCGGGAATGAGCAGTTCTTC.